This entry concerns a single T cell receptor (beta chain). Its antigen is undetermined. V lost 4 bases and J 0 bases, leaving 8 bases between the germline ends. CDR1 and CDR2 (germline): SSHAT, FNYEAQ (reference sequence). The CDR3 loop spans 14 amino acids. This sample stems from a study of cytomegalovirus exposure and HLA in healthy donors. PCR employed 60 Vbeta and 13 Jbeta primers. Clones were sequenced by immunoSEQ multiplex PCR, and TCRdb holds only the in-frame ones, with some missing. The table for this sample gives under 200,000 clones. Study outcomes and limitations: As was reported, the classifier diagnosed cytomegalovirus status with high specificity and sensitivity. In a later analysis, TCR association rates varied by HLA locus: DRB1 most, HLA-C fewest.

This receptor was obtained from a man aged 25 to 40 in good health and CMV-seronegative. The rearrangement uses TRBV7-7 and TRBJ2-3; tentatively, D is TRBD1 (6 bases). Sequencing was carried out using PBMCs. CDR3 DNA: TGTGCCAGCAGCTCGGGGACAAGCACAGATACGCAGTATTTT. Amino acid sequence: CASSSGTSTDTQYF.